The present T cell receptor (beta chain) was sequenced within a study of shared clonotypes between healthy human individuals. Points from the study as a whole: Donor scarcity curtailed the genetic and exposure-history diversity represented herein.

V shed 5 bases and J 4 bases; nucleotides not matched to a gene: 8. The CDR3 sequence is 15 residues long. Germline CDR1 is MDHEN and CDR2 is SYDVKM. In regard to this clone: Antigen specificity is unknown.

Clones were sequenced by immunoSEQ multiplex PCR, and TCRdb holds only the in-frame ones, with some missing. The top ten hold about 1.8% of the sample, which has 550,000 to 850,000 clones, around 67% seen once. The clonotype originates from a woman in her twenties or thirties in good health. The sequencing sample was made of memory CD4+ T cells sorted from blood. Subset described: CD45RA-negative fraction. The chain is built from TRBV28 and TRBJ2-3; TRBD2 matches at 8 bases. The CDR3 DNA sequence: TGTGCCAGCAGTGTAGCGGGATCGAAAGCAGATACGCAGTATTTT. Its translation: CASSVAGSKADTQYF.